This T cell receptor beta chain was observed in a study of T cells in narcolepsy. In germline, CDR1 is WNHNN, CDR2 SYGVQD (reference sequence). The CDR3 consists of 13 residues. The germline V and J ends were trimmed by 6 bases and 6 bases, with 13 bases remaining between them. The data were produced by immunoSEQ multiplex PCR, yet TCRdb's version contains in-frame clones alone and is incomplete. This table holds about 35,000 clones, around 80% found once. Notes on the study in general: Healthy controls reportedly lacked the autoreactive clonotypes serially found in patients' blood. HCRT-specific and TRIB2-specific autoreactive clonotypes appeared among same-patient CSF and blood CD4+ clonotypes.

For this clone: Its antigen is undetermined.

V and J are TRBV10-1 and TRBJ2-3, with D possibly TRBD1 on 5 matching bases. The TCR originated in a human donor in good health. The sequenced sample consisted of memory (CD45RA-) CD4+ T cells from blood. The CDR3 DNA follows: TGCGCCAGCAGACCGACAGACGATGATACGCAGTATTTT. Translating it yields CASRPTDDDTQYF.